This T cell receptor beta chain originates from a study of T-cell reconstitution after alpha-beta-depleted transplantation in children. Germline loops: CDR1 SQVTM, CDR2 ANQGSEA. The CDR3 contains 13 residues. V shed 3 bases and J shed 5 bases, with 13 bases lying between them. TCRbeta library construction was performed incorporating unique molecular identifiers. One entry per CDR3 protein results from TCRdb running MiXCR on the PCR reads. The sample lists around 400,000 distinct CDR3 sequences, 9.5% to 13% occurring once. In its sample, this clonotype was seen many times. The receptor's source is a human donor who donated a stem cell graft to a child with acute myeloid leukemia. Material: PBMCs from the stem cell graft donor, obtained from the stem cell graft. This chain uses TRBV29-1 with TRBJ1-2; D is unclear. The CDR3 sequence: CSVEGLGEYGYTF. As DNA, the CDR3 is TGCAGCGTTGAGGGGTTGGGCGAGTATGGCTACACCTTC.